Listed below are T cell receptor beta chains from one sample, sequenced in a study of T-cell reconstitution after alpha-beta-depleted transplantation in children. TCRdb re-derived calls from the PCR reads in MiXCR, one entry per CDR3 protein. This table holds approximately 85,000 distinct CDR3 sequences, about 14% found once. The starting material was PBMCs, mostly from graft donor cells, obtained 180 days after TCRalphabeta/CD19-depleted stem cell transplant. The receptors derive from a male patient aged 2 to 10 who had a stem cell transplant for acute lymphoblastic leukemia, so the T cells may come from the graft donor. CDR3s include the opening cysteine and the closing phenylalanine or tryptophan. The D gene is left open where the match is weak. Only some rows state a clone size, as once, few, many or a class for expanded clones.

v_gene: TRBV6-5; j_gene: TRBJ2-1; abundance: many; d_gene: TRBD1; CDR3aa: CASSYYGQGYNEQFF; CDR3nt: TGTGCCAGCAGTTACTACGGACAGGGTTACAATGAGCAGTTCTTC
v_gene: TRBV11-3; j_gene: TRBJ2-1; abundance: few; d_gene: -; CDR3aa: CASSLAWGYNEQFF; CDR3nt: TGTGCCAGCAGCTTGGCTTGGGGCTACAATGAGCAGTTCTTC
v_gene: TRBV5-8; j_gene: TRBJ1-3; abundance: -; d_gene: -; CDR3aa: CASSLGGHSGNTIYF; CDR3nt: TGTGCCAGCAGCTTGGGGGGACACTCTGGAAACACCATATATTTT
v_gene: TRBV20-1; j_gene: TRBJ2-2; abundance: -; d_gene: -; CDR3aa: CSATDSLNTGELFF; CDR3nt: TGCAGTGCTACGGACAGCTTGAACACCGGGGAGCTGTTTTTT
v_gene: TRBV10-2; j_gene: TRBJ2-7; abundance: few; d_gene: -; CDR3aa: CASSASYEQYF; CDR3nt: TGCGCCAGCAGCGCCTCATACGAGCAGTACTTC
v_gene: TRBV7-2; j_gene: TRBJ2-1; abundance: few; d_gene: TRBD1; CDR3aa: CASSQAGTGSWFF; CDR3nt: TGTGCCAGCAGCCAGGCCGGGACAGGGTCGTGGTTCTTC
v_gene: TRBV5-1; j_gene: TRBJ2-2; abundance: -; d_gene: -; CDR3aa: CASSLAWGNTGELFF; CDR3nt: TGCGCCAGCAGCTTGGCCTGGGGGAACACCGGGGAGCTGTTTTTT
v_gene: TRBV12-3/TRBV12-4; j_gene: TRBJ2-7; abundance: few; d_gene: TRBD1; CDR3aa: CALSPGQGARGSF; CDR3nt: TGTGCCCTCAGTCCGGGACAGGGGGCTCGAGGGTCCTTC
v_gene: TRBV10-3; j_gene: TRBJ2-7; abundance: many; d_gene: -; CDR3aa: CAISDQVNEQYF; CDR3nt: TGTGCCATCAGTGATCAGGTTAACGAGCAGTACTTC
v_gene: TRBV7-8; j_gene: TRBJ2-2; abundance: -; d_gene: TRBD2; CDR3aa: CASSTGGTVTGELFF; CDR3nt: TGTGCCAGCAGCACGGGGGGTACTGTAACCGGGGAGCTGTTTTTT
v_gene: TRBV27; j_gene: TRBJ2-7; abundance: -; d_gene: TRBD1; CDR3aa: CASGYGTGIYEQYF; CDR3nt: TGTGCCAGCGGTTACGGGACAGGAATATACGAGCAGTACTTC
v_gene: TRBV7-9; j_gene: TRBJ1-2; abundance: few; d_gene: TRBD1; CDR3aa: CASSSSTQGAGGYTF; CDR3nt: TGTGCCAGCAGCTCGTCGACTCAGGGGGCGGGTGGCTACACCTTC
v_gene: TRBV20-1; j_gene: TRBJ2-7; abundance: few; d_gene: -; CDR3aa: CSASQGSSYEQYF; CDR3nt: TGCAGTGCCTCCCAGGGGAGCTCCTACGAGCAGTACTTC
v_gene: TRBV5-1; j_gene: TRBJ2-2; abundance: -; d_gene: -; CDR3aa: CASSSRDNTGELFF; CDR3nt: TGCGCCAGCAGCTCGCGGGATAACACCGGGGAGCTGTTTTTT
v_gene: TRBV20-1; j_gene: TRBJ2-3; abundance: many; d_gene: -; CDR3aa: CSERHSTDTQYF; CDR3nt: TGCAGTGAAAGGCATAGCACAGATACGCAGTATTTT
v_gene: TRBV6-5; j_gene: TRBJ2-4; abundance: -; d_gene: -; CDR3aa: CASSYSTGAKNIQYF; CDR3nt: TGTGCCAGCAGTTACTCCACAGGGGCCAAAAACATTCAGTACTTC
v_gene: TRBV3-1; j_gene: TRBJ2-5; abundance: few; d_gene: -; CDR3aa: CASSRDDLYF; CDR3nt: TGTGCCAGCAGCCGGGACGACCTGTACTTC
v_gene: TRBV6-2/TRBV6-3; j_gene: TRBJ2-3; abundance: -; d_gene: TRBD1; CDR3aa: CASRQGTDTQYF; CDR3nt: TGTGCCAGCAGACAGGGGACAGATACGCAGTATTTT
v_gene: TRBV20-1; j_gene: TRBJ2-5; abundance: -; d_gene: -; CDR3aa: CSASDRKRETQYF; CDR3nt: TGCAGTGCATCGGACAGAAAAAGGGAGACCCAGTACTTC
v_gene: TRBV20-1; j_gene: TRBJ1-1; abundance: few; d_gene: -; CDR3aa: CSARFGMNTEAFF; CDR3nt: TGCAGTGCTAGGTTCGGGATGAACACTGAAGCTTTCTTT
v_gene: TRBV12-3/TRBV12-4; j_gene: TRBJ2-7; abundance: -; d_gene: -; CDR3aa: CASSYEHNSYEQYF; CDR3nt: TGTGCCAGCAGTTATGAGCACAACTCCTACGAGCAGTACTTC
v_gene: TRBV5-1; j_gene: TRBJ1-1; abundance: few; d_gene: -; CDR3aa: CASSLAGNGEAFF; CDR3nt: TGCGCCAGCAGTCTCGCAGGGAACGGTGAAGCTTTCTTT
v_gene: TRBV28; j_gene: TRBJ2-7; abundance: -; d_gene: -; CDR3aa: CASRGGPRFEQYF; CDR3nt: TGTGCCAGCAGGGGTGGACCCAGGTTCGAGCAGTACTTC
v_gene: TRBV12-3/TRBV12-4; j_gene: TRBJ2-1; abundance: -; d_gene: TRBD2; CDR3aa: CASSSPSGGSYEQFF; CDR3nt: TGTGCCAGCAGTTCACCTAGCGGGGGTTCCTATGAGCAGTTCTTC
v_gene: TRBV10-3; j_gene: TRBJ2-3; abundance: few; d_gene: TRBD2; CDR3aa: CAISEFSSGATDTQYF; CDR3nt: TGTGCCATCAGTGAATTTAGCAGCGGGGCCACAGATACGCAGTATTTT
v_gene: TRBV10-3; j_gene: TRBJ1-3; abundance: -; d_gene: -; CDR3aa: CAIRRGTAHRNTIYF; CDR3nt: TGTGCCATCAGAAGGGGTACAGCGCACCGAAACACCATATATTTT
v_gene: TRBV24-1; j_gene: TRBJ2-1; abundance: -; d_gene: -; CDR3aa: CATSDLSDNEQFF; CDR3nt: TGTGCCACCAGTGATTTGTCTGACAATGAGCAGTTCTTC
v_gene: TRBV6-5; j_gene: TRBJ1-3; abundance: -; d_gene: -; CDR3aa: CASSYPEQRSGNTIYF; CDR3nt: TGTGCCAGCAGTTACCCGGAACAACGCTCTGGAAACACCATATATTTT
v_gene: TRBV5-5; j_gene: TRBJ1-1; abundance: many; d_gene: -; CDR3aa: CASSNLGAVVNTEAFF; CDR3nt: TGTGCCAGCAGCAATTTGGGGGCGGTTGTGAACACTGAAGCTTTCTTT
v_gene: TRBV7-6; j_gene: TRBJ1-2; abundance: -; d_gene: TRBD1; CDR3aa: CASSAMGQRIYGYTF; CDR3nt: TGTGCCAGCAGCGCCATGGGACAGAGGATCTATGGCTACACCTTC
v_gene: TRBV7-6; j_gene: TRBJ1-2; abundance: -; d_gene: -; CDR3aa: CASSSWGDDGYTF; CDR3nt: TGTGCCAGCAGCTCGTGGGGAGATGATGGCTACACCTTC
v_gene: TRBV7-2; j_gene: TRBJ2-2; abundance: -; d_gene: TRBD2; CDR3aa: CASTLLLAGGPSGELFF; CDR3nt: TGTGCCAGCACCCTCCTCCTAGCGGGGGGGCCTAGCGGGGAGCTGTTTTTT
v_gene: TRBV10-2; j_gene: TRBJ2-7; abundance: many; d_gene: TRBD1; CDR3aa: CASSGGQGGLQYF; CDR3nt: TGCGCCAGCAGTGGGGGACAGGGGGGTTTGCAGTACTTC
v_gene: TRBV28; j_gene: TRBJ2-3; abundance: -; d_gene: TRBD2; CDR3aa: CATGSGVTDTQYF; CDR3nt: TGTGCCACTGGAAGCGGGGTCACAGATACGCAGTATTTT
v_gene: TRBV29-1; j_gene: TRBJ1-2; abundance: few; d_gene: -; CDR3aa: CSVGRGEGYTF; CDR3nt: TGCAGCGTTGGCAGAGGGGAAGGCTACACCTTC
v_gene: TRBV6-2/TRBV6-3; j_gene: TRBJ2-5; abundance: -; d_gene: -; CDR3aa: CASSNRHFQETQYF; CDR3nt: TGTGCCAGCAGTAACCGACATTTTCAAGAGACCCAGTACTTC
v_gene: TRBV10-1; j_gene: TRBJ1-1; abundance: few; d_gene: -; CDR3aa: CASSPQMNTEAFF; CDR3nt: TGCGCCAGCAGTCCCCAAATGAACACTGAAGCTTTCTTT
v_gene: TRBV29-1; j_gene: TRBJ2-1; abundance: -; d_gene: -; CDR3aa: CSVEPGYNEQFF; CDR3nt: TGCAGCGTTGAACCCGGATACAATGAGCAGTTCTTC